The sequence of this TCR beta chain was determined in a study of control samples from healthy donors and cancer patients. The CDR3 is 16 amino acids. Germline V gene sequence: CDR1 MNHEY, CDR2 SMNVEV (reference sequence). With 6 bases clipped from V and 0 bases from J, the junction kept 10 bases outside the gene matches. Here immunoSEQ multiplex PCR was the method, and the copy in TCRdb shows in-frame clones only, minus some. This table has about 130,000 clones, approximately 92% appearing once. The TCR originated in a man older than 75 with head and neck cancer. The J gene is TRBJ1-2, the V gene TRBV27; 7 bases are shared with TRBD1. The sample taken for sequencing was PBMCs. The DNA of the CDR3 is TGTGCCAGCAGATTTACAGGGGTTAAAGCTAACTATGGCTACACCTTC. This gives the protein CASRFTGVKANYGYTF.